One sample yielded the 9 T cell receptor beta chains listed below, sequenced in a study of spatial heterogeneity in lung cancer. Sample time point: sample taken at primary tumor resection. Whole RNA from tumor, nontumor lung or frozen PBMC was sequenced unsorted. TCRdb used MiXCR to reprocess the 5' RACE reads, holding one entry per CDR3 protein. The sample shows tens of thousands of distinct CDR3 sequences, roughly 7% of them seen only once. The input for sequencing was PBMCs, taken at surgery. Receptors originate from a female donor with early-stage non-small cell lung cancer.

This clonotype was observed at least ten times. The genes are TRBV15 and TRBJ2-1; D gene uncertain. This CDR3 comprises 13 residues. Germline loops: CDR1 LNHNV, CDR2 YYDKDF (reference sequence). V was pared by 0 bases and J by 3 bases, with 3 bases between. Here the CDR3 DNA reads TGTGCCACCAGCAGAGATGGCTACAATGAGCAGTTCTTC. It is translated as CATSRDGYNEQFF.

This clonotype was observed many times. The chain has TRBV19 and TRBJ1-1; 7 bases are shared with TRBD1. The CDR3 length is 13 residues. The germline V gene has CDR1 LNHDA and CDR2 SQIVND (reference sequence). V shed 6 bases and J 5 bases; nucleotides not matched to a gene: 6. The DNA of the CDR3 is TGTGCCAGTAGGCACAGGGGTAGGACTGAAGCTTTCTTT. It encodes CASRHRGRTEAFF.

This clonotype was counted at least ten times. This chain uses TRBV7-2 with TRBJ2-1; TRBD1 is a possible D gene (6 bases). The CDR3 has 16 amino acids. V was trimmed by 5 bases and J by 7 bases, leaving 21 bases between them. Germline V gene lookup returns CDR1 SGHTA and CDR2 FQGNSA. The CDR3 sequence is CASSRFAGADWNEQFF. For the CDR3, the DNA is TGTGCCAGCAGCCGATTCGCAGGGGCCGACTGGAATGAGCAGTTCTTC.

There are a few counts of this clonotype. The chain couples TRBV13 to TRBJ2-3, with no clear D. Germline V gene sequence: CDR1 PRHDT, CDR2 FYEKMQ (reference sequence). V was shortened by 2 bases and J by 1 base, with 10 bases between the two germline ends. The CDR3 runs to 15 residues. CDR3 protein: CASSLKLVRTDTQYF. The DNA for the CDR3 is TGTGCCAGCAGCTTAAAGTTGGTCCGCACAGATACGCAGTATTTT.

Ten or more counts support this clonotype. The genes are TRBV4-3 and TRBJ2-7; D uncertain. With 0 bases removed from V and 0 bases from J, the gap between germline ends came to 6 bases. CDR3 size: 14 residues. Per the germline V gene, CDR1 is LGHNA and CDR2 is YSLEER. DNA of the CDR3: TGCGCCAGCAGCCAAGACAGGAGCTCCTACGAGCAGTACTTC. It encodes CASSQDRSSYEQYF.

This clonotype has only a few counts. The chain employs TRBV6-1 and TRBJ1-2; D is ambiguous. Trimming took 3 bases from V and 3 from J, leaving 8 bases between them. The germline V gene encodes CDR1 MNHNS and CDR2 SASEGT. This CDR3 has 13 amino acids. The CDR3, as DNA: TGTGCCAGCAGTGAGGGTTTTGACTATGGCTACACCTTC. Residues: CASSEGFDYGYTF.

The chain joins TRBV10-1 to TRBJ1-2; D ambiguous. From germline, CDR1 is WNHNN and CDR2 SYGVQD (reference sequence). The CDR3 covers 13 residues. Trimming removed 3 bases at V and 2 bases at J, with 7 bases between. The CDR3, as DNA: TGCGCCAGCAGTGACAGTTTCAACTATGGCTACACCTTC. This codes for CASSDSFNYGYTF.

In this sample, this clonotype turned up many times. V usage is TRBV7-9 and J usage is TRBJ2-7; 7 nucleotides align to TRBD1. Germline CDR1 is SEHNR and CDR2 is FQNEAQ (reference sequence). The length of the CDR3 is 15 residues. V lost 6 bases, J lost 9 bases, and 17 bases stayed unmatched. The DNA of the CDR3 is TGTGCCAGCAGTCCCACAGGGGTCGCGTGGGACGGGCAGTACTTC. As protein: CASSPTGVAWDGQYF.

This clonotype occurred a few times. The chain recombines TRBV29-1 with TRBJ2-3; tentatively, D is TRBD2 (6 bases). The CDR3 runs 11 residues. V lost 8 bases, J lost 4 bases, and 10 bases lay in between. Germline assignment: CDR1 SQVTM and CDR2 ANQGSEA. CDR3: CSWGVADTQYF. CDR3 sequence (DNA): TGCAGCTGGGGGGTAGCAGATACGCAGTATTTT.